These T cell receptor beta chains were read from a single sample in a study of cytotoxic CD8 clonotypes in ibrutinib-treated CLL. The assay was immunoSEQ multiplex PCR, and TCRdb's table has in-frame clones only and misses some. The sample consists of roughly 13,000 clones, less than 55% of them appearing once. Sequences were derived from PBMCs, sampled at a 24-month disease-progression time point, from a patient treated with ibrutinib. The source is a human donor with chronic lymphocytic leukemia. CDR3s include the opening cysteine and the closing phenylalanine or tryptophan. A D gene is named only where the DNA matches it firmly. Clone sizes are given selectively: once, few, many, or a class where the clone is expanded.

d_gene | abundance | j_gene | v_gene | CDR3aa | CDR3nt
. | few | TRBJ2-7 | TRBV19 | CASREGHLSYEQYF | TGTGCCAGTAGAGAGGGACACCTCTCCTACGAGCAGTACTTC
. | . | TRBJ2-4 | TRBV29-1 | CSVEAGDIQYF | TGCAGCGTTGAAGCAGGGGACATTCAGTACTTC
TRBD1 | medium-sized | TRBJ1-2 | TRBV19 | CASSIEGTGNYGYTF | TGTGCCAGTAGTATAGAGGGGACAGGGAACTATGGCTACACCTTC
. | . | TRBJ1-1 | TRBV5-1 | CASYRGIMNTEAFF | TGCGCCAGCTATAGGGGAATTATGAACACTGAAGCTTTCTTT
. | few | TRBJ1-2 | TRBV10-3 | CAINGAGEARGYTF | TGTGCCATCAACGGTGCGGGGGAGGCTAGGGGCTACACCTTC
TRBD1 | . | TRBJ2-7 | TRBV29-1 | CSVGQGQSYEQYF | TGCAGCGTTGGACAGGGGCAATCCTACGAGCAGTACTTC
TRBD1 | few | TRBJ2-1 | TRBV19 | CASSKDRAQPYNEQFF | TGTGCCAGTAGTAAGGACAGGGCCCAACCCTACAATGAGCAGTTCTTC
. | . | TRBJ1-5 | TRBV2 | CARGASGNQPQHF | TGTGCCAGGGGGGCGAGCGGCAATCAGCCCCAGCATTTT
. | . | TRBJ1-1 | TRBV7-6 | CASSLLQMNTEAFF | TGTGCCAGCAGCTTATTACAGATGAACACTGAAGCTTTCTTT
TRBD2 | . | TRBJ2-7 | TRBV4-1 | CASSQEGGGSPEQYF | TGCGCCAGCAGCCAAGAGGGCGGGGGGTCCCCCGAGCAGTACTTC
. | . | TRBJ1-2 | TRBV5-1 | CASRSIQGQGGYTF | TGCGCCAGCAGGTCGATTCAGGGGCAGGGTGGCTACACCTTC
. | medium-sized | TRBJ1-2 | TRBV4-1 | CASSQDRSGTGYTF | TGCGCCAGCAGCCAAGATAGGTCAGGGACTGGCTACACCTTC
TRBD2 | . | TRBJ2-1 | TRBV5-4 | CASVLAGAPDNEQFF | TGTGCCAGCGTCCTAGCGGGGGCCCCGGACAATGAGCAGTTCTTC
TRBD2 | . | TRBJ2-3 | TRBV13 | CASSPDGAGGPDTQYF | TGTGCCAGCAGCCCCGACGGAGCGGGGGGTCCAGATACGCAGTATTTT
. | few | TRBJ2-7 | TRBV18 | CASCSGTQSSYEQYF | TGTGCCAGCTGCTCCGGGACGCAAAGCTCCTACGAGCAGTACTTC
TRBD1 | . | TRBJ1-5 | TRBV5-1 | CASSLAGQGTQPQHF | TGCGCCAGCAGCTTGGCAGGACAGGGTACTCAGCCCCAGCATTTT
. | . | TRBJ2-1 | TRBV19 | CASRPPATEFYNEQFF | TGTGCCAGTAGACCTCCGGCAACAGAATTTTACAATGAGCAGTTCTTC
. | once | TRBJ2-7 | TRBV11-1 | CASSSYSEMGLYEQYF | TGTGCCAGCAGCTCATATAGCGAGATGGGGCTCTACGAGCAGTACTTC
TRBD1 | . | TRBJ2-7 | TRBV7-6 | CASSLATGNHEQYF | TGTGCCAGCAGCTTAGCGACAGGGAATCACGAGCAGTACTTC
TRBD1 | . | TRBJ1-4 | TRBV2 | CASSVQGTANEKLFF | TGTGCCAGCAGTGTACAGGGGACCGCTAATGAAAAACTGTTTTTT
TRBD2 | . | TRBJ2-3 | TRBV7-9 | CASSSPSGGRTDTQYF | TGTGCCAGCAGCTCCCCTTCGGGGGGGCGCACAGATACGCAGTATTTT
. | . | TRBJ2-7 | TRBV5-1 | CASSSQGSREQYF | TGCGCCAGCAGTAGTCAGGGGTCTAGGGAGCAGTACTTC
. | few | TRBJ1-1 | TRBV27 | CASSPLQGNTEAFF | TGTGCCAGCAGTCCTTTACAGGGGAACACTGAAGCTTTCTTT
TRBD1 | . | TRBJ1-2 | TRBV5-4 | CASSGAGTGGVYGYTF | TGTGCCAGCAGCGGAGCCGGGACAGGGGGCGTCTATGGCTACACCTTC
TRBD1 | . | TRBJ1-2 | TRBV19 | CASSPGTGPSYGYTF | TGTGCCAGTAGTCCCGGGACAGGACCCAGCTATGGCTACACCTTC
. | few | TRBJ2-2 | TRBV5-6 | CASSPRGNTGELFF | TGTGCCAGCAGTCCGCGGGGGAACACCGGGGAGCTGTTTTTT
. | . | TRBJ2-5 | TRBV4-1 | CASSQDGNQETQYF | TGCGCCAGCAGCCAAGATGGGAACCAAGAGACCCAGTACTTC
. | few | TRBJ1-2 | TRBV12-5 | CASGFLWGYTF | TGTGCTAGTGGTTTTTTGTGGGGCTACACCTTC
. | . | TRBJ2-2 | TRBV25-1 | CASSDPGSYTGELFF | TGTGCCAGCAGTGACCCAGGGTCGTACACCGGGGAGCTGTTTTTT
. | once | TRBJ1-2 | TRBV29-1 | CSVEGSNYDYTF | TGCAGCGTTGAAGGGAGTAACTATGACTACACCTTC
TRBD1 | . | TRBJ2-7 | TRBV5-4 | CASSLGQGSSYEQYF | TGTGCCAGCAGCCTCGGACAGGGGAGTTCCTACGAGCAGTACTTC
. | . | TRBJ2-5 | TRBV25-1 | CASSEFGEWETQYF | TGTGCCAGCAGTGAATTTGGGGAGTGGGAGACCCAGTACTTC
TRBD1 | few | TRBJ1-3 | TRBV19 | CASHDRVGNTIYF | TGTGCCAGTCACGACAGGGTTGGAAACACCATATATTTT
. | . | TRBJ2-1 | TRBV4-2 | CASSRDNEQFF | TGTGCCAGCAGCCGCGACAATGAGCAGTTCTTC
. | . | TRBJ2-5 | TRBV7-9 | CASSTERTAPQETQYF | TGTGCCAGCAGCACCGAGAGGACGGCCCCTCAAGAGACCCAGTACTTC
. | . | TRBJ2-1 | TRBV15 | CATSRDRQFMNEQFF | TGTGCCACCAGCAGAGATCGGCAGTTTATGAATGAGCAGTTCTTC
. | few | TRBJ1-5 | TRBV18 | CASSPTGQPQHF | TGTGCCAGCTCACCTACAGGACAGCCCCAGCATTTT
. | few | TRBJ2-7 | TRBV11-2 | CASSLTGEQYF | TGTGCCAGCAGCTTGACGGGGGAGCAGTACTTC
. | . | TRBJ1-6 | TRBV5-1 | CASRGNSYNSPLHF | TGCGCCAGCAGGGGTAACTCCTATAATTCACCCCTCCACTTT
TRBD1 | . | TRBJ2-4 | TRBV4-1 | CASSQTGQGGNIQYF | TGCGCCAGCAGCCAAACGGGACAGGGAGGGAACATTCAGTACTTC
. | . | TRBJ1-1 | TRBV19 | CASSPPPGGEAFF | TGTGCCAGTAGTCCCCCTCCAGGAGGTGAAGCTTTCTTT
. | . | TRBJ1-5 | TRBV9 | CASSVGQAQPQHF | TGTGCCAGCAGCGTAGGGCAGGCTCAGCCCCAGCATTTT
. | . | TRBJ2-2 | TRBV15 | CATSNRDTYTGELFF | TGTGCCACCAGCAACCGGGACACGTACACCGGGGAGCTGTTTTTT
TRBD2 | . | TRBJ2-7 | TRBV5-6 | CASSWGGEQYF | TGTGCCAGCAGCTGGGGGGGCGAGCAGTACTTC
TRBD1 | . | TRBJ2-7 | TRBV9 | CASSVASGGGYEQYF | TGTGCCAGCAGCGTAGCATCAGGGGGCGGGTACGAGCAGTACTTC
TRBD1 | . | TRBJ1-1 | TRBV7-9 | CASSPRLRDRAANTEAFF | TGTGCCAGCAGCCCAAGACTGCGGGACAGGGCAGCGAACACTGAAGCTTTCTTT
. | few | TRBJ1-6 | TRBV5-1 | CASTWGQGDSPLHF | TGCGCCAGCACCTGGGGGCAGGGTGATTCACCCCTCCACTTT
TRBD1 | few | TRBJ2-6 | TRBV6-4 | CASSATGGSSGANVLTF | TGTGCCAGCAGTGCTACAGGGGGGAGCTCTGGGGCCAACGTCCTGACTTTC
. | few | TRBJ1-6 | TRBV30 | CAWSERFPPLHF | TGTGCCTGGAGTGAAAGGTTTCCACCCCTCCACTTT
TRBD1 | . | TRBJ1-5 | TRBV19 | CASIPGQGFSQPQHF | TGTGCCAGTATTCCGGGACAGGGGTTTTCTCAGCCCCAGCATTTT
. | . | TRBJ1-4 | TRBV11-2 | CASSLGGVEKLFF | TGTGCCAGCAGCTTGGGAGGGGTGGAAAAACTGTTTTTT
. | few | TRBJ1-2 | TRBV7-9 | CASSWGQNYGYTF | TGTGCCAGCAGCTGGGGACAAAACTATGGCTACACCTTC
. | hyperexpanded | TRBJ1-1 | TRBV7-9 | CASSRTRSDNTEAFF | TGTGCCAGCAGCAGGACCCGAAGCGATAACACTGAAGCTTTCTTT
TRBD2 | . | TRBJ2-1 | TRBV19 | CASSIVAGGHYEQFF | TGTGCCAGTAGTATAGTAGCGGGGGGGCACTATGAGCAGTTCTTC
. | few | TRBJ1-1 | TRBV10-1 | CASSESKPWGMNTEAFF | TGCGCCAGCAGTGAGTCGAAGCCTTGGGGCATGAACACTGAAGCTTTCTTT
. | medium-sized | TRBJ1-3 | TRBV18 | CASSPQTGGGPSSGNTIYF | TGTGCCAGCTCACCCCAGACCGGGGGTGGGCCCTCCTCTGGAAACACCATATATTTT
. | . | TRBJ2-7 | TRBV9 | CASSAGGEQYF | TGTGCCAGCAGCGCCGGGGGTGAGCAGTACTTC
. | . | TRBJ1-1 | TRBV7-2 | CASSLVSTEAFF | TGTGCCAGCAGCTTAGTGAGTACTGAAGCTTTCTTT
. | . | TRBJ1-2 | TRBV7-8 | CASSPMGPLEDGYTF | TGTGCCAGCAGCCCCATGGGACCTCTAGAGGACGGCTACACCTTC